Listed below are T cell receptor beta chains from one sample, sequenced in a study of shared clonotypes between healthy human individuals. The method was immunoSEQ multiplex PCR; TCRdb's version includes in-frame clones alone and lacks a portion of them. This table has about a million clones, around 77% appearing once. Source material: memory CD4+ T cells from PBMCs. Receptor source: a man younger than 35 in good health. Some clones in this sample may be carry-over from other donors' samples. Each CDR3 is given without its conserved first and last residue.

ASSYTASPGNTIY	TRBV6-5	TRBJ1-3
ASSLASGAYNEQF	TRBV7-6	TRBJ2-1
ASSQETRGGKNTGELF	TRBV4-3	TRBJ2-2
ASSPRTSGGSNTGELF	TRBV7-9	TRBJ2-2
ASSRDTEAF	TRBV18	TRBJ1-1
ASTPLQSLTEAF	TRBV19	TRBJ1-1
ASSVDLRGELF	TRBV9	TRBJ2-2
ASIAGAYNEQF	TRBV28	TRBJ2-1
ASSLAPSAAGVYEQY	TRBV11-2	TRBJ2-7
ASSPSGGQGAYGYT	TRBV7-8	TRBJ1-2
ASSSRTGKPGANVLT	TRBV27	TRBJ2-6
ASSKTGGIGELF	TRBV6-5	TRBJ2-2
ASSLAVVDTQY	TRBV5-1	TRBJ2-3
ASSQGRGQGGDTQY	TRBV4-1	TRBJ2-3
ASSLSDVQGRRYGYT	TRBV28	TRBJ1-2
ASSSPGRTNTGELF	TRBV7-3	TRBJ2-2